The 10 T cell receptor beta chains reported below all come from one sample, sequenced in a study of low-dose radiotherapy and immunotherapy resistance in tumors. Regarding time point: before trial treatment. First-strand cDNA relied on TRAV- and TRBV-specific primers spanning alpha and beta chains. The authors ran around 19 PCR cycles to amplify TCRs with a constant-region primer and V-primer adapter. Via MiXCR, TCRdb re-called the reads, giving one row per CDR3 protein. Among tens of thousands of distinct CDR3 sequences listed, about 18% were seen once. The specimen comprised PBMCs, sampled before treatment. The source is a male donor with prostate cancer.

This clonotype appeared many times. The chain uses TRBV7-2 and TRBJ2-7; 11 nucleotides match TRBD2. Germline V gene sequence: CDR1 SGHTA, CDR2 FQGNSA. The CDR3 contains 14 residues. V shed 1 base and J 6 bases; nucleotides not matched to a gene: 2. The CDR3 reads CASSLVGTSGEQYF. CDR3 DNA: TGTGCCAGCAGCTTAGTTGGGACTAGCGGCGAGCAGTACTTC.

This clonotype was recorded many times. V usage is TRBV20-1 and J usage is TRBJ1-3; unclear D gene. V dropped 3 bases and J dropped 4 bases, with 7 bases sitting between them. Germline V gene sequence: CDR1 DFQATT, CDR2 SNEGSKA (reference sequence). This CDR3 contains 12 residues. The DNA for the CDR3 is TGCAGTGCTAGCATAGCCGGAAACACCATATATTTT. This encodes CSASIAGNTIYF.

This clonotype was counted ten times or more. The chain joins TRBV20-1 to TRBJ2-5, with D possibly being TRBD1 or TRBD2 (5 bases each). CDR3 length: 15 amino acids. V lost 2 bases to trimming and J lost 1 base, with 14 bases between them. In germline, CDR1 is DFQATT, CDR2 SNEGSKA (reference sequence). CDR3 coding DNA: TGCAGTGCTAGACCTAGAACCGGGACCCAAGAGACCCAGTACTTC. Residues: CSARPRTGTQETQYF.

This clonotype was seen more than once but under ten times. The chain's CDR3 is CSASTRGKETQYF. CDR3 sequence (DNA): TGCAGTGCTAGCACGCGGGGAAAAGAGACCCAGTACTTC. The rearrangement uses TRBV20-1 and TRBJ2-5; a weak D match, TRBD2 (6 bases). The CDR3 runs to 13 residues. CDR1 and CDR2 (germline): DFQATT, SNEGSKA (reference sequence). Trimming took off 3 bases at V and 3 bases at J, with 11 bases between the two ends.

This clonotype came up many times. The chain combines TRBV20-1 with TRBJ1-1; no definite D call. Germline CDR1 and CDR2: DFQATT and SNEGSKA (reference sequence). The germline V and J ends were trimmed by 2 bases and 0 bases, with 10 bases remaining between them. This CDR3 has 14 residues. CDR3 DNA sequence: TGCAGTGCTAGAAAAAGAGAACTGAACACTGAAGCTTTCTTT. This codes for CSARKRELNTEAFF.

There are many counts of this clonotype. V gene TRBV6-4 combines with J gene TRBJ2-3; TRBD2 might be the D (7 bases). The CDR3 length is 14 residues. Trimming took off 2 bases at V and 9 bases at J, with 15 bases between the two ends. CDR1 is MRHNA and CDR2 is SNTAGT in the germline V gene. CDR3 region: CASSDTGRGLTQYF. The CDR3 region has the DNA TGTGCCAGCAGTGACACAGGGCGGGGGCTAACGCAGTATTTT.

This clonotype came up many times. The chain joins TRBV20-1 to TRBJ2-1; D is possibly TRBD2 (5 bases). Deletions cut 0 bases from V and 0 bases from J, with 21 bases between. Looked up from germline, CDR1 is DFQATT and CDR2 is SNEGSKA (reference sequence). CDR3 length equals 19 residues. In DNA, the CDR3 is TGCAGTGCTAGAGATCGGGAACGCCGGGAATGGTCCTCCTACAATGAGCAGTTCTTC. It encodes CSARDRERREWSSYNEQFF.

The V and J genes are TRBV4-3 and TRBJ2-1, with 12 bases identical to TRBD2. The germline CDR1 and CDR2 sequences are LGHNA and YSLEER. The trim removed 2 bases at V and 5 bases at J, leaving 7 bases unmatched. The CDR3 is 17 amino acids. CDR3 sequence reads: CASSQTSGGTTNNEQFF. In nucleotides, the CDR3 is TGCGCCAGCAGCCAAACTAGCGGGGGGACTACGAACAATGAGCAGTTCTTC.

This clonotype has ten or more counts. The chain uses TRBV30 and TRBJ2-2; a weak D match, TRBD1 (5 bases). Trimming took 0 bases from V and 0 from J, leaving 8 bases between them. From germline, CDR1 is GTSNPN and CDR2 SVGIG (reference sequence). The CDR3 has 15 residues. CDR3 sequence: CAWSVGRANTGELFF. As DNA, the CDR3 is TGTGCCTGGAGTGTGGGCAGGGCGAACACCGGGGAGCTGTTTTTT.

This clonotype was picked up many times. This chain connects TRBV12-3 or TRBV12-4 to TRBJ2-7; perhaps TRBD2 as D (5 bases). The CDR3 totals 14 residues. V dropped 6 bases and J dropped 2 bases, with 14 bases sitting between them. The CDR3 nucleotides are TGTGCCAGCAGCCCTAACGGGATGCCCTACGAGCAGTACTTC. This gives the protein CASSPNGMPYEQYF.